This is a list of T cell receptor beta chains from one sample in a study of T-cell memory formation after mild COVID-19. MiXCR, run by TCRdb on the 5' RACE reads, gives a single entry per CDR3 protein. The sample lists some 300,000 distinct CDR3 sequences; 15% to 20% were seen once. The sequencing sample was made of PBMCs or a T cell subset sorted from them (not recorded which). Receptors were obtained from a man aged 18 to 29 who had mild COVID-19 (a few samples of this study predate the infection). Cell type and time point are not known. The CDR3 runs from the conserved cysteine through the conserved F or W. Each record gives: V gene, J gene, CDR3 protein.

v_gene: TRBV12-3/TRBV12-4; j_gene: TRBJ2-5; CDR3aa: CASSFGSYQETQYF
v_gene: TRBV14; j_gene: TRBJ2-5; CDR3aa: CASNQDTETQYF
v_gene: TRBV4-2; j_gene: TRBJ2-6; CDR3aa: CASSQDTGSGANVLTF
v_gene: TRBV4-3; j_gene: TRBJ2-1; CDR3aa: CASSQGSSPYNEQFF
v_gene: TRBV5-6; j_gene: TRBJ2-3; CDR3aa: CASSLARLAGEPSTDTQYF
v_gene: TRBV5-1; j_gene: TRBJ2-2; CDR3aa: CASSLMQPGAGELFF
v_gene: TRBV29-1; j_gene: TRBJ2-3; CDR3aa: CSVAWGDPTDTQYF
v_gene: TRBV7-2; j_gene: TRBJ2-3; CDR3aa: CASSSRVADTQYF
v_gene: TRBV11-2; j_gene: TRBJ1-1; CDR3aa: CASNNGNTEAFF
v_gene: TRBV4-3; j_gene: TRBJ2-4; CDR3aa: CASSQRRPTNIQYF
v_gene: TRBV20-1; j_gene: TRBJ2-2; CDR3aa: CSASKRGGMVGELFF
v_gene: TRBV7-2; j_gene: TRBJ2-2; CDR3aa: CASSSMGQLNTGELFF
v_gene: TRBV20-1; j_gene: TRBJ2-1; CDR3aa: CSASPGRDPRGHNEQFF
v_gene: TRBV10-2; j_gene: TRBJ1-2; CDR3aa: CASSYGTGRANYGYTF
v_gene: TRBV20-1; j_gene: TRBJ1-2; CDR3aa: CSAPARGSGKLGGNYGYTF
v_gene: TRBV7-6; j_gene: TRBJ1-4; CDR3aa: CASRMSGSREKLFF
v_gene: TRBV25-1; j_gene: TRBJ2-3; CDR3aa: CASNGGTDTQYF
v_gene: TRBV27; j_gene: TRBJ1-5; CDR3aa: CASSPIRERDQPQHF
v_gene: TRBV29-1; j_gene: TRBJ2-7; CDR3aa: CSVGQSYEQYF
v_gene: TRBV7-2; j_gene: TRBJ2-5; CDR3aa: CASSPPSYTYQETQYF
v_gene: TRBV18; j_gene: TRBJ1-5; CDR3aa: CASSPPQGQPQHF
v_gene: TRBV27; j_gene: TRBJ2-3; CDR3aa: CASSFWLAGRPDTQYF
v_gene: TRBV28; j_gene: TRBJ2-3; CDR3aa: CASRLTTGPQYF
v_gene: TRBV7-2; j_gene: TRBJ2-5; CDR3aa: CASSFAWGEETQYF
v_gene: TRBV5-1; j_gene: TRBJ2-4; CDR3aa: CASSLTGTVQNIQYF
v_gene: TRBV6-6; j_gene: TRBJ1-2; CDR3aa: CASRGVITDGYTF
v_gene: TRBV2; j_gene: TRBJ1-5; CDR3aa: CASSDGSGSNQPQHF
v_gene: TRBV6-2/TRBV6-3; j_gene: TRBJ2-2; CDR3aa: CASRTGDTGELFF
v_gene: TRBV19; j_gene: TRBJ1-4; CDR3aa: CATRTANEKLFF
v_gene: TRBV7-9; j_gene: TRBJ2-1; CDR3aa: CASSFRAGGNEQFF
v_gene: TRBV18; j_gene: TRBJ2-4; CDR3aa: CASSPGSKGNIQYF
v_gene: TRBV6-5; j_gene: TRBJ2-3; CDR3aa: CASSPRGAPKQYF
v_gene: TRBV10-3; j_gene: TRBJ1-1; CDR3aa: CAIGRADTEAFF
v_gene: TRBV4-1; j_gene: TRBJ2-7; CDR3aa: CASSLRDRGYEQYF
v_gene: TRBV28; j_gene: TRBJ2-3; CDR3aa: CATSSGGGTDTQYF
v_gene: TRBV6-2/TRBV6-3; j_gene: TRBJ2-1; CDR3aa: CASSHLAGASRSSYNEQLF